The 24 T cell receptor beta chains reported below all come from one sample, sequenced in a study of glioma-infiltrating T cells. TCR alpha and beta CDR3 regions were amplified from RNA using iRepertoire nested multiplex PCR. TCRdb re-analysed the multiplex PCR reads in MiXCR, keeping a single row per CDR3 protein. The sample lists approximately 120,000 distinct CDR3 sequences, less than 30% seen once, with approximately 35% in the top ten. The sample was glioma tissue, nonneoplastic brain tissue, or PBMCs (not recorded which). These receptors were obtained from a human donor with low-grade glioma or glioblastoma, undergoing nonglioma brain surgery, or in good health (not recorded which).

This clonotype has just a few counts. The CDR3 DNA reads as TGTGCCAGCAGTGGAGACTGGGGGTACACCTTC. Its protein product is CASSGDWGYTF. V and J are TRBV2 and TRBJ1-2, with a weak D call TRBD1 (5 bases). CDR3 size: 11 residues. Germline V gene sequence: CDR1 SNHLY, CDR2 FYNNEI. The V gene lost 4 bases and the J gene lost 11 bases, with 11 bases spanning the gap.

Ten or more counts support this clonotype. The V call is TRBV6-2 or TRBV6-3, the J call TRBJ1-1, with D possibly being TRBD1 (5 bases). Trimming took 2 bases from V and 1 from J, leaving 14 bases between them. CDR3 length: 16 residues. Germline loops: CDR1 MNHEY, CDR2 SVGEGT. In nucleotides, the CDR3 is TGTGCCAGCAGTTACATCAGGGAGGCCTGGAACACTGAAGCTTTCTTT. Its translation is CASSYIREAWNTEAFF.

The chain combines TRBV15 with TRBJ1-1; possibly TRBD1 for D (6 bases). This CDR3 contains 13 residues. V lost 6 bases and J 5 bases, leaving 13 bases between the germline ends. CDR1 and CDR2 (germline): LNHNV, YYDKDF (reference sequence). In DNA form, the CDR3 reads TGTGCCACCAGGGCTACAGGGAATACTGAAGCTTTCTTT. Protein sequence: CATRATGNTEAFF.

To note about this clonotype: Being one base from a much bigger clone, this may be a read error. The chain has TRBV5-1 and TRBJ2-1; 8 nucleotides align to TRBD2. J lost 6 bases, V lost 6 bases, and 8 bases had no gene match. CDR3 length equals 14 residues. Germline values: CDR1 SGHRS, CDR2 YFSETQ. The CDR3 spells CASNWGSGGNEQFF. CDR3 coding DNA: TGCGCCAGCAACTGGGGCAGCGGGGGCAATGAGCAGTTCTTC.

The sample holds a few counts of this clonotype. The chain carries TRBV19 and TRBJ2-5; 11 bases agree with TRBD2. V lost 5 bases and J lost 0; bases outside the gene matches: 2. Germline-derived CDR1 and CDR2 are LNHDA and SQIVND (reference sequence). The CDR3 contains 15 residues. The CDR3 coding sequence is TGTGCCAGTAGTCGGACTAGCGGGTACCAAGAGACCCAGTACTTC. Its protein product is CASSRTSGYQETQYF. The full variable domain, with the rest looked up from reference TRBV19 and TRBJ2-5, is DGGITQSPKYLFRKEGQNVTLSCEQNLNHDAMYWYRQDPGQGLRLIYYSQIVNDFQKGDIAEGYSVSREKKESFPLTVTSAQKNPTAFYLCASSRTSGYQETQYFGPGTRLLVL.

This clonotype was detected ten times or more. V usage is TRBV15 and J usage is TRBJ2-3, with D perhaps TRBD1 (5 bases). Germline CDR1 is LNHNV and CDR2 is YYDKDF (reference sequence). Trimming left V 4 bases short and J 3 bases short, with 20 bases between. CDR3 length: 17 amino acids. CDR3 protein: CATSTHSGYLTTDTQYF. The CDR3 DNA reads TGTGCCACCAGCACCCACTCAGGGTACCTGACGACAGATACGCAGTATTTT.

This clonotype was picked up many times. The chain joins TRBV20-1 to TRBJ1-5; perhaps TRBD1 as D (5 bases). V was shortened by 1 base and J by 2 bases, with 9 bases between the two germline ends. The CDR3 contains 14 residues. CDR1 is DFQATT, CDR2 SNEGSKA, per germline (reference sequence). CDR3: CSARVSRGNQPQHF. Written as DNA, the CDR3 is TGCAGTGCTAGAGTCAGCAGGGGCAATCAGCCCCAGCATTTT.

Comment on this clonotype: The conserved closing phenylalanine or tryptophan is absent in this CDR3, likely reflecting a read error. As DNA, the CDR3 is TGCGCCAGCCGTGTCAGTGCGGGAGGCTTGTATGAGCAGTTCCTC. Its protein product is CASRVSAGGLYEQFL. The chain employs TRBV10-1 and TRBJ2-1; TRBD2 matches 8 bases. V lost 8 bases and J lost 8; bases outside the gene matches: 14. Germline CDR1 reads WNHNN; CDR2 reads SYGVQD (reference sequence). The CDR3 loop spans 15 amino acids.

This clonotype was counted many times. Written as DNA, the CDR3 is TGCAGTGCTAGGAATCCGGGGGGCAAACCTTTGGGTGAGCAGTTCTTC. It yields the protein CSARNPGGKPLGEQFF. The chain employs TRBV20-1 and TRBJ2-1; D perhaps matches TRBD2 (7 bases). The CDR3 consists of 16 residues. Germline V gene lookup returns CDR1 DFQATT and CDR2 SNEGSKA (reference sequence). The germline V and J ends were trimmed by 3 bases and 9 bases, with 24 bases remaining between them.

In this sample, this clonotype turned up a few times. The J gene is TRBJ1-4, the V gene TRBV12-3 or TRBV12-4; the D is unclear. Trimming stripped 6 bases from V and 5 bases from J, with 13 bases between. The CDR3 has 14 residues. The CDR3 nucleotides are TGTGCCAGCAGCCCCGGAGGAAAAAATGAAAAACTGTTTTTT. Amino acids: CASSPGGKNEKLFF.

This clonotype was found many times. V usage is TRBV2 and J usage is TRBJ2-3; maybe TRBD1 (6 bases). The CDR3 runs to 14 residues. V was shortened by 5 bases and J by 2 bases, with 11 bases between the two germline ends. The germline V gene has CDR1 SNHLY and CDR2 FYNNEI. The CDR3 reads CASSRQVNTDTQYF. In DNA form, the CDR3 reads TGTGCCAGCAGTCGACAGGTCAACACAGATACGCAGTATTTT.

This clonotype was recorded at least ten times. J is TRBJ1-5 and V is TRBV15, with D unresolved. Per the germline V gene, CDR1 is LNHNV and CDR2 is YYDKDF (reference sequence). The CDR3 covers 15 residues. With 0 bases removed from V and 7 bases from J, the gap between germline ends came to 13 bases. The CDR3 sequence: CATSRDLGVQQPQHF. CDR3 in DNA: TGTGCCACCAGCAGAGATCTCGGGGTACAGCAGCCCCAGCATTTT.

This clonotype has at least ten counts. CDR3 coding DNA: TGTGCCAGCATGACAGGGCCGTCGGACACCATATATTTT. Amino acid sequence: CASMTGPSDTIYF. The chain uses TRBV28 and TRBJ1-3; 7 bases fit TRBD1. Germline loops: CDR1 MDHEN, CDR2 SYDVKM. The CDR3 is 13 residues long. V was clipped by 7 bases and J by 8 bases; unmatched bases: 8.

This clonotype was seen repeatedly, ten times or more. The chain links TRBV2 to TRBJ1-2, with D uncertain. Looked up from germline, CDR1 is SNHLY and CDR2 is FYNNEI. CDR3 size: 11 residues. V dropped 7 bases and J dropped 4 bases, with 7 bases sitting between them. The chain's CDR3 is CASTPIYGYTF. The CDR3 DNA follows: TGTGCCAGCACCCCAATCTATGGCTACACCTTC.

The sample holds many counts of this clonotype. The CDR3 DNA sequence: TGCAGCGTTGAAAAGGGAAGTTGGACAAATGAGCAGTTCTTC. Translation: CSVEKGSWTNEQFF. The chain is built from TRBV29-1 and TRBJ2-1, with a tentative D call TRBD1 (5 bases). The CDR3 spans 14 residues. Germline assignment: CDR1 SQVTM and CDR2 ANQGSEA. Trimming left V 2 bases short and J 7 bases short, with 15 bases between.

As concerns this clonotype: A much larger clone differs by one base, so this may be a read error. The chain recombines TRBV18 with TRBJ2-5, with 12 positions matching TRBD2. Trimming cost V 4 bases and J 5 bases; bases outside gene matches: 2. Germline loops: CDR1 KGHSH, CDR2 LQKENI. The CDR3 totals 14 residues. The DNA for the CDR3 is TGTGCCAGCTCACGACTAGCGGGAGTCGAGACCCAGTACTTC. Residues: CASSRLAGVETQYF.

This clonotype was detected ten times or more. V gene TRBV27 combines with J gene TRBJ2-7; possibly TRBD2 for D (5 bases). Trimming removed 8 bases at V and 7 bases at J, with 24 bases between. Looked up from germline, CDR1 is MNHEY and CDR2 is SMNVEV (reference sequence). The CDR3 sequence is 15 residues long. In nucleotides, the CDR3 is TGTGCCAGCTGGACTCCCAAGGGAACTACGTTTGAGCAGTACTTC. Translation: CASWTPKGTTFEQYF.

The chain combines TRBV20-1 with TRBJ1-5, with D unresolved. Per germline, CDR1 DFQATT and CDR2 SNEGSKA (reference sequence). The CDR3 totals 14 residues. V was clipped by 0 bases and J by 3 bases, with 9 bases between them. CDR3 coding DNA: TGCAGTGCTAGAGAGGGATCTAACAATCAGCCCCAGCATTTT. The encoded protein is CSAREGSNNQPQHF.

At least ten counts were recorded for this clonotype. V usage is TRBV27 and J usage is TRBJ2-7, with D possibly matching TRBD2 (6 bases). CDR3 size: 15 residues. CDR1 and CDR2 from the germline V gene are MNHEY and SMNVEV (reference sequence). Trimming shortened V by 1 base and J by 5 bases, and 15 bases separated the two germline ends. This chain's CDR3 is CASSLYTGADNEQYF. The CDR3 DNA reads TGTGCCAGCAGTTTATATACGGGAGCCGACAACGAGCAGTACTTC.

Note on this clonotype: The conserved phenylalanine or tryptophan normally closing the CDR3 is absent here, so this likely arose from a read error. This chain uses TRBV25-1 with TRBJ1-6; D remains unclear. Looked up from germline, CDR1 is MGHDK and CDR2 is SYGVNS. The ends were cut back, 6 bases at V and 8 bases at J, with 8 bases in the middle. This CDR3 has 12 amino acids. The DNA of the CDR3 is TGTGCCAGCAGGGATCCCGATTCACCCCTCCACCTT. It codes for CASRDPDSPLHL.

The table lists this clonotype with a few counts. V gene TRBV4-2 combines with J gene TRBJ2-7; 14 bases match TRBD2. Trimming removed 2 bases from V and 7 bases from J; junction bases left unmatched: 7. Germline V gene data show CDR1 as LGHNA and CDR2 as YNFKEQ. The length of the CDR3 is 16 residues. This chain's CDR3 is CASSQPGTSGSSEQYF. The CDR3 region has the DNA TGTGCCAGCAGCCAACCCGGGACTAGCGGGAGTAGTGAGCAGTACTTC.

This clonotype was observed at least ten times. The chain combines TRBV14 with TRBJ1-2; 7 positions agree with TRBD1. The CDR3 contains 13 residues. V shed 3 bases and J 2 bases; nucleotides not matched to a gene: 0. CDR1 and CDR2 (germline): SGHDN, FVKESK. The CDR3, as DNA: TGTGCCAGCAGCCAGGGACAGAACTATGGCTACACCTTC. It is translated as CASSQGQNYGYTF.

This clonotype was detected ten times or more. The chain combines TRBV28 with TRBJ2-1, with a weak D call TRBD2 (6 bases). V was shortened by 2 bases and J by 1 base, with 15 bases between the two germline ends. CDR3 length: 17 residues. Germline V CDR1 and CDR2: MDHEN, SYDVKM. In nucleotides, the CDR3 is TGTGCCAGCAGTTTAGCGGAGGGGAAGGAGTCCTACAATGAGCAGTTCTTC. It codes for CASSLAEGKESYNEQFF.

This clonotype occurred many times. This chain links TRBV5-4 with TRBJ2-5; 14 bases are shared with TRBD2. This CDR3 is built from 15 residues. Germline V gene sequence: CDR1 SGHNT, CDR2 YYREEE (reference sequence). J lost 5 bases, V lost 4 bases, and 4 bases had no gene match. CDR3 sequence: CASSPGTSGGETQYF. The CDR3 DNA sequence: TGTGCCAGCAGCCCCGGGACTAGCGGGGGTGAGACCCAGTACTTC. Looking up the rest from reference TRBV5-4 and TRBJ2-5 gives the full variable domain: ETGVTQSPTHLIKTRGQQVTLRCSSQSGHNTVSWYQQALGQGPQFIFQYYREEENGRGNFPPRFSGLQFPNYSSELNVNALELDDSALYLCASSPGTSGGETQYFGPGTRLLVL.